A single sample gave rise to the 17 T cell receptor beta chains below, sequenced in a study of CXCR3-negative and CXCR3-positive naive CD8 T cells (dated by TCRdb to the late 2010s). Overall results and qualifications from the work: Compared with CXCR3-negative naive cells, CXCR3-positive naive cells had TRB CDR3s with higher hydrophobicity (lower Kidera factor 4), lower energy, and higher strength and volume indices.

Their specific antigens are unknown. Sequencing took place on a NextSeq 550. The Human TCR Profiling Kit (MiLaboratory) was used to prepare UMI-labeled 5' RACE TRB cDNA libraries. TCRdb reanalyzed the reads, keeping one entry per CDR3 protein sequence and omitting DNA. The record for this sample contains 80,000 to 100,000 distinct CDR3 sequences. Roughly 0.89% of the sample goes to the ten largest clones. Sequenced material: naive CXCR3+ CD8+ T cells from blood. The sample's cell subset or site label, in plain terms: CD45RO-CCR7+CD27+CD95- naive CD8+ T cells expressing CXCR3 (TNR3+). The receptors shown here come from a human donor in good health. Some clones in this sample may be carry-over from other donors' samples.

The rearrangement joins TRBV29-1 to TRBJ2-1; absent DNA, TCRdb's TRBD1 call cannot be checked. The CDR3 runs to 12 residues. CDR1 and CDR2 (germline): SQVTM, ANQGSEA. The CDR3 region is CSVEVQGNEQFF.

The rearrangement joins TRBV20-1 to TRBJ2-7; TCRdb's assignment of TRBD2 cannot be checked, as there is no DNA. This CDR3 spans 15 amino acids. The germline V gene encodes CDR1 DFQATT and CDR2 SNEGSKA (reference sequence). The CDR3 reads CSATLLAGNSYEQYF.

The rearrangement joins TRBV14 to TRBJ1-4; the D gene TCRdb calls, TRBD1, cannot be checked with no DNA. Germline V lookup: CDR1 SGHDN, CDR2 FVKESK. The CDR3 consists of 15 residues. The CDR3 is CASSQAGTGNEKLFF.

V gene TRBV3-1 combines with J gene TRBJ2-1; the TCRdb D gene call, TRBD2, has no DNA to confirm it. This CDR3 region has 15 residues. Germline CDR1 reads LGHDT; CDR2 reads YNNKEL (reference sequence). The CDR3: CASSNRLAGVNEQFF.

The genes are TRBV6-5 and TRBJ1-5. From germline, CDR1 is MNHEY and CDR2 SVGAGI. This CDR3 is built from 13 residues. CDR3 in amino acids: CASSYSIFQPQHF.

This sequence joins TRBV12-3 or TRBV12-4 and TRBJ2-4; TCRdb picks TRBD2, but there is no DNA to check that call. This CDR3 is 15 amino acids long. The CDR3 spells CASSPDSGAKNIQYF.

The chain joins TRBV5-1 to TRBJ2-1; TCRdb reports TRBD1, a call that lacks DNA to check it against. Germline CDR1 SGHRS, CDR2 YFSETQ. This CDR3 spans 14 amino acids. The CDR3 is CASGHETGVNEQSF.

The rearrangement links TRBV28 to TRBJ2-7; the TCRdb D gene call, TRBD2, has no DNA to confirm it. This CDR3 has 18 residues. Per germline, CDR1 MDHEN and CDR2 SYDVKM. The chain's CDR3 is CASSFRAGEDSYPYEQYF.

V usage is TRBV28 and J usage is TRBJ2-5; as DNA is missing, the TRBD1 call by TCRdb cannot be tested. CDR3 length: 16 residues. The germline gives CDR1 MDHEN, CDR2 SYDVKM. The CDR3 is CASSTGNTGRGETQYF.

Here the CDR3 reads CSVAPTSGREQETQYF. The chain is built from TRBV29-1 and TRBJ2-5; TCRdb selects TRBD2, and the lack of DNA leaves this call unchecked. Germline assignment: CDR1 SQVTM and CDR2 ANQGSEA. The CDR3 is made up of 16 amino acids.

This chain joins TRBV7-9 and TRBJ2-7; TCRdb names TRBD1, which stays unverified in the absence of DNA. Germline values: CDR1 SEHNR, CDR2 FQNEAQ (reference sequence). This CDR3 comprises 15 residues. This chain's CDR3 is CASKQTGASSYEQYF.

V is TRBV6-4 and J is TRBJ2-3; TCRdb's D call of TRBD1 is untestable without DNA. The germline gives CDR1 MRHNA, CDR2 SNTAGT. The CDR3 has 14 residues. This CDR3 is CASSSQGGSDTQYF.

V and J are TRBV28 and TRBJ1-1. The germline CDR1 and CDR2 sequences are MDHEN and SYDVKM. This CDR3 is built from 13 residues. This CDR3 reads CASSIGSYTEAFF.

This chain links TRBV12-3 or TRBV12-4 with TRBJ2-5; TCRdb proposes TRBD2, but this gene call is untestable without DNA. The CDR3 spans 14 residues. CDR3 region: CASSTLGGGETQYF.

The chain uses TRBV14 and TRBJ2-2; the D call from TCRdb, TRBD1, cannot be confirmed without DNA. This CDR3 is 16 amino acids long. Germline loops: CDR1 SGHDN, CDR2 FVKESK. CDR3 sequence: CASSQASTGYTGELFF.

The J gene is TRBJ2-1, the V gene TRBV25-1; TCRdb calls TRBD1, which cannot be checked without DNA. The CDR3 extends over 14 amino acids. Germline CDR1 is MGHDK and CDR2 is SYGVNS. The CDR3 sequence: CASSPPGQNNEQFF.

This chain links TRBV6-2 or TRBV6-3 with TRBJ2-7; TCRdb returns TRBD1, unconfirmable since there is no DNA. CDR3 size: 15 residues. CDR1 is MNHEY and CDR2 is SVGEGT in the germline V gene. CDR3 sequence reads: CASSYSTGATEKQYF.